This T cell receptor (beta chain) was found in a study of regulatory dendritic cells for organ transplantation. Findings of the study overall: Resting memory CD8+ T cells held the most alloreactive clonotypes. Alloreactive memory CD8+ T cell pools varied considerably between individuals.

Sorted T cells were CFSE-labeled and cultured 5 days with allogeneic regulatory or mature dendritic cells at 1:10. Naive CD45RA+ and memory CD45RO+ CD4+ or CD8+ T cells were FACS-sorted. The CDR3 sequence is 17 residues long. Between the trimmed V and J ends, which lost 1 base and 4 bases, there was a span of 19 bases. CDR1 and CDR2 from the germline V gene are MDHEN and SYDVKM. As to this clone: Its antigen remains unidentified.

Only in-frame clones appear in the TCRdb table, and some are missing; sequencing was by immunoSEQ multiplex PCR. This sample has 20,000 or so clones, with about 85% found just once. The chain recombines TRBV28 with TRBJ1-1, with D maybe TRBD1 (5 bases). Material for sequencing was naive CD4+ T cells from blood cultured with dendritic cells. Specified subset: CD45RA+ naive T cells. The TCR was taken from a human donor in good health. The CDR3 protein is CASSLFSLGDRSTEAFF. The CDR3 DNA follows: TGTGCCAGCAGTTTATTTTCCCTGGGGGATAGGAGCACTGAAGCTTTCTTT.